What follows describes a single T cell receptor beta chain. Its antigen is still unknown. Repertoires were sampled repeatedly during chemoradiotherapy. Sequencing was performed with immunoSEQ multiplex PCR; in TCRdb, only in-frame clones are kept and a portion is missing. Here the sample spans about 12,000 clones, roughly 73% being singletons. The data were taken from a study of chemoradiotherapy in HPV16-positive cancers. Notes on the study in general: For HPV16-positive patients, expanding HPV-responsive T cells associated with longer recurrence-free survival. Only a couple of HPV16-positive patients supplied the functional HPV-specificity definition.

This receptor was identified in a human donor with HPV-associated anogenital cancer. The sample was taken from a patient who underwent chemoradiotherapy.

CDR3: CASSQRQETYGYTF. The DNA of the CDR3 is TGTGCCAGCTCACAGAGACAGGAAACCTATGGCTACACCTTC. The rearrangement uses TRBV18 and TRBJ1-2; maybe TRBD1 (6 bases). V was shortened by 4 bases and J by 4 bases, with 13 bases between the two germline ends. CDR1 is KGHSH and CDR2 is LQKENI in the germline V gene. The length of the CDR3 is 14 residues.